Listed here is a single T cell receptor (beta chain). Sequenced by immunoSEQ multiplex PCR; TCRdb stores in-frame clones only, minus some. The table has about 32,000 clones, 71% seen once. This record comes from a study of cytotoxic CD8 clonotypes in ibrutinib-treated CLL. Germline assignment: CDR1 WSHSY and CDR2 SAAADI. Trimming left V 3 bases short and J 2 bases short, with 13 bases between. The CDR3 length is 15 residues. Sequencing used PBMCs, obtained at disease progression, from a patient treated with ibrutinib. This sequence joins TRBV10-2 and TRBJ2-5; TRBD2 might be the D (7 bases). This TCR derives from a human donor with chronic lymphocytic leukemia. CDR3 amino acids: CASSDGGGRQETQYF. CDR3 DNA sequence: TGCGCCAGCAGTGATGGCGGGGGCCGTCAAGAGACCCAGTACTTC.